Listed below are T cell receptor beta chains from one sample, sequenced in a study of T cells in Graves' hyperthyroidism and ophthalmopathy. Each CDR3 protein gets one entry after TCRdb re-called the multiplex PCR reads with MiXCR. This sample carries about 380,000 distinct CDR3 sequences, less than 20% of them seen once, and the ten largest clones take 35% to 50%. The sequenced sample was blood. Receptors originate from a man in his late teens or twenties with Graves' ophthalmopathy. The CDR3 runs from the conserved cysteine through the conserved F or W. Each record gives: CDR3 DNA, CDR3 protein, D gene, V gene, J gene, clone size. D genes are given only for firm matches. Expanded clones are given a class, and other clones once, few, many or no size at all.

TGCGCCAGCAGTGAGTCTGGAGGCAGGGACACTGAAGCTTTCTTT	CASSESGGRDTEAFF	.	TRBV10-1	TRBJ1-1	many
TGTGCCGGCAGCTCGGACAGCGCTGGAAACACCATATATTTT	CAGSSDSAGNTIYF	.	TRBV5-6	TRBJ1-3	.
TGCAGTGCTCTTGCTAGCGGGGGCCTAAATGAGCAGTTCTTC	CSALASGGLNEQFF	TRBD2	TRBV20-1	TRBJ2-1	many
TGTGCCAGCAGCCCCCAGCGGGGATCCCCCTACGAGCAGTACTTC	CASSPQRGSPYEQYF	TRBD2	TRBV11-2	TRBJ2-7	many
TGTGCCAGCAGCCGGACAGGGGGTCTCTCCTACGAGCAGTACTTC	CASSRTGGLSYEQYF	TRBD1	TRBV7-8	TRBJ2-7	many
TGTGCCAGCAGCAACTCCGGGATCCCACCCTACAATGAGCAGTTCTTC	CASSNSGIPPYNEQFF	.	TRBV6-5	TRBJ2-1	few
TGTGCCAGCAGCTTGGTGCAGGGGACTCTCTACGAGCAGTACTTC	CASSLVQGTLYEQYF	.	TRBV7-3	TRBJ2-7	many
TGTGCCAGCAGCCAAGGCCGGAGCGGGGGGACAGCTTTCTTT	CASSQGRSGGTAFF	.	TRBV11-1	TRBJ1-1	many
TGTGCCAGCAGACCAAGGACAGAGATCTACGAGCAGTACTTC	CASRPRTEIYEQYF	.	TRBV27	TRBJ2-7	.
TGTGCCAGCAGCCCCCGGGGGGGAGGGCTGGAGCAGTACTTC	CASSPRGGGLEQYF	TRBD2	TRBV6-1	TRBJ2-7	.
TGTGCCAGCAGCCGAGGGGAATACGAGCAGTACTTC	CASSRGEYEQYF	.	TRBV7-8	TRBJ2-7	many
TGTGCCAGCTCACCCGCCCCAGGGGGCGCGGGTGGAAACACCATATATTTT	CASSPAPGGAGGNTIYF	TRBD1	TRBV18	TRBJ1-3	few
TGTGCCAGCAGCCCCACCCGGGTGCCGAACACCGGGGAGCTGTTTTTT	CASSPTRVPNTGELFF	.	TRBV7-9	TRBJ2-2	many
TGTGCCAGCAGGTCTACCGGGACACAATCCTACGAGCAGTACTTC	CASRSTGTQSYEQYF	.	TRBV12-3/TRBV12-4	TRBJ2-7	many
TGTGCCAGCAGCTTTTCCGTAGCGGCCCCTTCCTACGAGCAGTACTTC	CASSFSVAAPSYEQYF	.	TRBV13	TRBJ2-7	.
TGTGCCAGCAGTTCGGACGACAGGGATGGCTATGGCTACACCTTC	CASSSDDRDGYGYTF	TRBD1	TRBV27	TRBJ1-2	.
TGTGCCATCAGTGCAGACACTACAGGGATCAATCAGCCCCAGCATTTT	CAISADTTGINQPQHF	.	TRBV10-3	TRBJ1-5	.
TGTGCCAGCAGCTTTGCGTTCGGGACAGGGTTTGAAAAACTGTTTTTT	CASSFAFGTGFEKLFF	TRBD1	TRBV7-6	TRBJ1-4	many
TGTGCTAGCAGTATGGGCCTAGCGGGCCCAGATACGCAGTATTTT	CASSMGLAGPDTQYF	TRBD2	TRBV7-7	TRBJ2-3	.
TGTGCCAGCAGTCCCAACCGGGGGGTCACCGGGGAGCTGTTTTTT	CASSPNRGVTGELFF	TRBD2	TRBV12-3/TRBV12-4	TRBJ2-2	many
TGCAGTGCTCCCCGGACAGGGGAGTTATCTGGCTACACCTTC	CSAPRTGELSGYTF	TRBD1	TRBV20-1	TRBJ1-2	.
TGCAGTGCCTGGGGGGACAGGCTCCCCAGGGACTATGGCTACACCTTC	CSAWGDRLPRDYGYTF	TRBD1	TRBV20-1	TRBJ1-2	many
TGCGCCAGCAGCTTGGCGGAGGGAGGGCGTGAAGCTTTCTTT	CASSLAEGGREAFF	.	TRBV5-1	TRBJ1-1	many
TGTGCCAGTTATCGCCCCTCAAGACACGCCTATGGCTACACCTTC	CASYRPSRHAYGYTF	.	TRBV28	TRBJ1-2	.
TGCAGTGCTAGAGGGCTAGCGGCTTACGAAGAGACCCAGTACTTC	CSARGLAAYEETQYF	TRBD2	TRBV20-1	TRBJ2-5	.
TGTGCCAGCAGTCCGGCCGAGTGGGTCGAGCAGTACTTC	CASSPAEWVEQYF	.	TRBV7-3	TRBJ2-7	few
TGTGCCAGCGGGAGACACCCCATGAACACTGAAGCTTTCTTT	CASGRHPMNTEAFF	.	TRBV6-2/TRBV6-3	TRBJ1-1	.
TGTGCCAGCAGTTTAAGGACAGGCACTGAAGCTTTCTTT	CASSLRTGTEAFF	TRBD1	TRBV12-3/TRBV12-4	TRBJ1-1	many